This T cell receptor (beta chain) was recorded in a study of human T cells and chemical hapten exposure. Looking at the study overall: Alopecia areata, totalis or universalis was found in mostly female patients.

This clonotype was recorded many times. The antigen remains unidentified. The study's findings and limits: Unchanged with DPC sensitization were TCRs above 1 in 1000 frequency.

The germline V gene has CDR1 SGHDT and CDR2 YYEEEE. Trimming left V 1 base short and J 11 bases short, with 15 bases between. This CDR3 comprises 13 residues. TCRdb itself ran the RACE reads through MiXCR, one entry per CDR3 protein. Found here are about 82,000 distinct CDR3 sequences, 11% of them singletons; the top ten hold more than 3%. Described time point: patch test 3, about 24 weeks after DPC sensitization. Treatment indicated: therapeutic diphenylcyclopropenone sensitization with weekly scalp DPC. The V call is TRBV5-6, the J call TRBJ1-1, with a weak D call TRBD1 (6 bases). This receptor was obtained from a woman aged 50 to 60 with alopecia areata. Some clones in this sample may be carry-over from other donors' samples. The source was whole blood, collected in connection with sensitization to the hapten diphenylcyclopropenone (DPC). The CDR3: CASSLLGGEAAFF. CDR3 nucleotides: TGTGCCAGCAGCTTGCTAGGGGGGGAGGCCGCTTTCTTT.